These T cell receptor beta chains were read from a single sample in a study of post-analysis software for immune sequencing data. TCRdb reprocessed the PCR reads via MiXCR and lists one record per CDR3 protein. Of approximately 730,000 distinct CDR3 sequences listed, about 43% are singletons. Sequencing used blood. The receptors stem from a girl aged 5-17 years with multiple sclerosis. The CDR3 runs from the conserved cysteine through the conserved F or W. Fields, in order: clone size, D gene, V gene, J gene, CDR3 protein, CDR3 DNA. The D gene is left open where the match is weak. For some rows the clone size is stated as once, few or many, or as a class when expanded; others skip it.

>.|.|TRBV29-1|TRBJ2-4
CSVDMGNIQYF
TGCAGCGTTGATATGGGGAACATTCAGTACTTC
>.|.|TRBV7-2|TRBJ2-4
CASSQGRARSKNIQYF
TGTGCCAGCAGCCAGGGGAGGGCGCGGTCCAAAAACATTCAGTACTTC
>.|TRBD2|TRBV20-1|TRBJ2-3
CSAMTSGSPFTQYF
TGCAGTGCCATGACTAGCGGGAGTCCATTTACGCAGTATTTT
>.|TRBD2|TRBV5-1|TRBJ2-1
CASSLAQLAGVEQFF
TGCGCCAGCAGCTTGGCCCAACTAGCGGGAGTAGAGCAGTTCTTC
>.|TRBD2|TRBV7-6|TRBJ2-3
CASSLKASGASTDTQYF
TGTGCCAGCAGCTTGAAGGCTAGCGGGGCTAGCACAGATACGCAGTATTTT
>few|TRBD2|TRBV4-1|TRBJ2-3
CASSQDILAGRTDTQYF
TGCGCCAGCAGCCAAGACATCCTAGCGGGCCGCACAGATACGCAGTATTTT
>.|.|TRBV27|TRBJ2-7
CASRAREGYYEQYF
TGCGCCAGCAGGGCTAGAGAGGGATACTACGAGCAGTACTTC
>.|TRBD1|TRBV27|TRBJ1-1
CASSLSGLTGKGNEAFF
TGTGCCAGCAGTTTATCGGGCTTGACAGGGAAGGGCAACGAAGCTTTCTTT
>.|.|TRBV6-5|TRBJ1-5
CASSYHPFRDNYSNQPQHF
TGTGCCAGCAGTTACCACCCGTTCCGGGACAATTATAGCAATCAGCCCCAGCATTTT
>.|.|TRBV7-9|TRBJ2-7
CASSLGRGRYEQYF
TGTGCCAGCAGCTTGGGCAGGGGGAGGTACGAGCAGTACTTC
>.|.|TRBV4-3|TRBJ2-1
CASSQARDVEQFF
TGCGCCAGCAGCCAGGCCAGGGATGTTGAGCAGTTCTTC
>.|.|TRBV7-9|TRBJ2-5
CASRQAAYERETQYF
TGTGCCAGCAGGCAAGCAGCATACGAGCGAGAGACCCAGTACTTC
>once|.|TRBV29-1|TRBJ2-5
CSGLVSRETQYF
TGCAGCGGCCTTGTGTCGCGGGAGACCCAGTACTTC
>.|.|TRBV7-2|TRBJ1-4
CASSFTRKANEKLFF
TGTGCCAGCAGCTTCACAAGGAAGGCTAATGAAAAACTGTTTTTT
>.|.|TRBV29-1|TRBJ2-3
CSVDGLGTADTQYF
TGCAGCGTTGACGGGTTGGGCACAGCAGATACGCAGTATTTT
>few|TRBD2|TRBV7-3|TRBJ2-3
CASSSPTSGNTDTQYF
TGTGCCAGCAGCAGTCCGACTAGCGGGAACACAGATACGCAGTATTTT
>.|TRBD2|TRBV5-1|TRBJ2-7
CASSLGLAGPRNEQYF
TGCGCCAGCAGCTTGGGACTAGCGGGCCCAAGGAACGAGCAGTACTTC